These 17 T cell receptor beta chains were sequenced from one sample in a study of T cell responses to AZD1222 COVID-19 vaccine. Produced via immunoSEQ multiplex PCR; TCRdb's table is partial and in-frame only. The data show 75,000 to 100,000 clones, approximately 84% seen once. The sequences come from peripheral blood, collected on day 0 of AZD1222 vaccination. The receptors come from an adult in good health.

This chain uses TRBV3-1 (or the pseudogene TRBV3-2) with TRBJ1-3; D is ambiguous. CDR1 LGHDT and CDR2 YNNKEL come from the germline V gene (reference sequence). V was pared by 6 bases and J by 0 bases, with 6 bases between. The CDR3 loop spans 13 amino acids. CDR3 residues: CASRDGSGNTIYF. The DNA for the CDR3 is TGTGCCAGCAGAGACGGCTCTGGAAACACCATATATTTT.

The rearrangement uses TRBV4-3 and TRBJ2-1; possible D gene TRBD1, 6 bases. CDR1 and CDR2 from the germline V gene are LGHNA and YSLEER. The CDR3 covers 15 residues. The germline V and J ends were trimmed by 0 bases and 3 bases, with 9 bases remaining between them. In DNA, the CDR3 is TGCGCCAGCAGCCAAGATGGGACACACTACAATGAGCAGTTCTTC. Translation gives CASSQDGTHYNEQFF.

V is TRBV27 and J is TRBJ2-7; 8 bases align to TRBD1. V shed 5 bases, J shed 3 bases, and the junction held 6 bases outside the gene matches. Per the germline V gene, CDR1 is MNHEY and CDR2 is SMNVEV (reference sequence). CDR3 size: 14 residues. This CDR3 is CASSDGDRFYEQYF. DNA for the CDR3: TGTGCCAGCAGTGACGGGGACAGGTTCTACGAGCAGTACTTC.

The chain has TRBV12-3 or TRBV12-4 and TRBJ1-5; D possibly corresponds to TRBD1 (6 bases). This CDR3 contains 13 residues. V gave up 7 bases and J gave up 5 bases, with 12 bases separating them. This CDR3 reads CASNPNRDQPQHF. CDR3 coding DNA: TGTGCCAGCAACCCAAACAGGGATCAGCCCCAGCATTTT.

In nucleotides, the CDR3 is TGTGCCAGCAGTTTATCCCCCTACAATGAGCAGTTCTTC. Amino acid sequence: CASSLSPYNEQFF. The V and J genes are TRBV27 and TRBJ2-1; D uncertain. The CDR3 spans 13 residues. The germline V and J ends were trimmed by 0 bases and 2 bases, with 2 bases remaining between them. Looked up from germline, CDR1 is MNHEY and CDR2 is SMNVEV (reference sequence).

This rearrangement joins TRBV3-1 (or the pseudogene TRBV3-2) to TRBJ2-1, with TRBD1 matching 9 bases. This CDR3 contains 17 residues. Unmatched junction bases numbered 7, after V lost 0 bases and J lost 4 bases. The germline V gene encodes CDR1 LGHDT and CDR2 YNNKEL (reference sequence). The CDR3 region has the DNA TGTGCCAGCAGCCAAGAATCGGGACAGGGATCGTACAATGAGCAGTTCTTC. It is translated as CASSQESGQGSYNEQFF.

The count of this clone is one. The same CDR3 is also encoded by other DNA sequences in this sample. This chain connects TRBV9 to TRBJ2-7; 7 positions match TRBD1. CDR1 is SGDLS, CDR2 YYNGEE, per germline. This CDR3 region has 15 residues. V was clipped by 0 bases and J by 0 bases; unmatched bases: 3. CDR3 protein: CASSVGGTVSYEQYF. CDR3 nucleotide sequence: TGTGCCAGCAGCGTAGGGGGGACAGTCTCCTACGAGCAGTACTTC.

V and J are TRBV4-2 and TRBJ1-1, with TRBD1 as a possible D gene (6 bases). The CDR3 is 15 amino acids. The ends were cut back, 1 base at V and 3 bases at J, with 12 bases in the middle. Germline CDR1 and CDR2: LGHNA and YNFKEQ. The CDR3 spells CASSQVVAGDTEAFF. The CDR3 bases are TGTGCCAGCAGCCAAGTTGTCGCAGGGGACACTGAAGCTTTCTTT.

This chain connects TRBV19 to TRBJ2-1; D is possibly TRBD2 (6 bases). Trimming took off 3 bases at V and 9 bases at J, with 15 bases between the two ends. In germline, CDR1 is LNHDA, CDR2 SQIVND (reference sequence). This CDR3 comprises 14 residues. CDR3 coding DNA: TGTGCCAGTAGTATCGAGGGGACTTGGGGTGAGCAGTTCTTC. This sequence encodes CASSIEGTWGEQFF.

The chain combines TRBV7-9 with TRBJ2-1; D gene unclear. This CDR3 region has 11 residues. In germline, CDR1 is SEHNR, CDR2 FQNEAQ (reference sequence). V dropped 5 bases and J dropped 8 bases, with 7 bases sitting between them. The CDR3 DNA sequence: TGTGCCAGCAGCATCGACTATGAGCAGTTCTTC. Translated, it gives CASSIDYEQFF. The full variable domain, rest sourced from reference TRBV7-9 and TRBJ2-1, is DTGVSQNPRHKITKRGQNVTFRCDPISEHNRLYWYRQTLGQGPEFLTYFQNEAQLEKSRLLSDRFSAERPKGSFSTLEIQRTEQGDSAMYLCASSIDYEQFFGPGTRLTVL.

The V and J genes are TRBV28 and TRBJ2-7, with 8 bases matching TRBD1. Germline V gene data show CDR1 as MDHEN and CDR2 as SYDVKM. V was pared by 7 bases and J by 3 bases, with 5 bases of the junction left unmatched. The CDR3 loop spans 13 amino acids. The CDR3 DNA reads as TGTGCCAGCACTACTGGACAGGGCTACGAGCAGTACTTC. This gives the protein CASTTGQGYEQYF. Based on the CDR3 plus reference TRBV28 and TRBJ2-7, the full variable domain is DVKVTQSSRYLVKRTGEKVFLECVQDMDHENMFWYRQDPGLGLRLIYFSYDVKMKEKGDIPEGYSVSREKKERFSLILESASTNQTSMYLCASTTGQGYEQYFGPGTRLTVT.

The J gene is TRBJ2-7, the V gene TRBV29-1; D ambiguous. Trimming pared 7 bases from V and 5 bases from J, leaving 18 bases between. The V gene's germline CDR1 is SQVTM and CDR2 ANQGSEA. The CDR3 has 13 residues. The CDR3 sequence is CSGINPGVHEQYF. CDR3 nucleotides: TGCAGCGGGATTAATCCGGGTGTCCACGAGCAGTACTTC.

CDR3 bases: TGTGCCAGCAGGTGGCAGGGGGCGGGTGAGCCCCAGCATTTT. This encodes CASRWQGAGEPQHF. V usage is TRBV2 and J usage is TRBJ1-5, with 8 bases identical to TRBD1. Germline V lookup: CDR1 SNHLY, CDR2 FYNNEI. CDR3 length: 14 amino acids. Trimming took 6 bases from V and 8 from J; bases not matched to a gene: 9.

The chain links TRBV12-5 to TRBJ2-3; D is unclear. Germline lookup yields CDR1 LGHNT and CDR2 FRNRAP. V lost 1 base and J lost 6, with 8 bases in between. The CDR3 covers 13 residues. CDR3 protein: CASGLGARDTQYF. The CDR3 DNA follows: TGTGCTAGTGGTTTGGGGGCCCGGGATACGCAGTATTTT.

The CDR3 protein is CASSATGVSSGANVLTF. In DNA form, the CDR3 reads TGTGCCAGCAGCGCGACAGGGGTCAGCTCTGGGGCCAACGTCCTGACTTTC. The genes are TRBV9 and TRBJ2-6; TRBD1 aligns across 8 bases. The germline V gene has CDR1 SGDLS and CDR2 YYNGEE. Germline trimming cut 3 bases from V and 0 bases from J; bases unmatched to any gene: 5. This CDR3 region has 17 residues.

Only one count was recorded for this clone. This CDR3 is CASNWRGQDTQYF. The CDR3, as DNA: TGTGCCAGTAACTGGCGGGGTCAAGATACGCAGTATTTT. V gene TRBV19 combines with J gene TRBJ2-3; possible D gene TRBD2, 6 bases. CDR1 is LNHDA, CDR2 SQIVND, per germline (reference sequence). V was clipped by 7 bases and J by 5 bases, with 13 bases between them. This CDR3 comprises 13 residues.

There are a few counts of this clone. This chain connects TRBV6-5 to TRBJ1-2; TRBD1 is a possible D gene (5 bases). Trimming shortened V by 6 bases and J by 3 bases, and 17 bases separated the two germline ends. Germline V lookup: CDR1 MNHEY, CDR2 SVGAGI. CDR3 length equals 15 residues. CDR3 DNA: TGTGCCAGCAGGCCCTCCCTCGGGGCTCACTATGGCTACACCTTC. Translation gives CASRPSLGAHYGYTF.